This T cell receptor (beta chain) was retrieved from a study of blood T cell repertoires in COVID-19. On the study more broadly: Donors in the United States, Italy and Spain gave samples during acute or convalescent COVID-19. Sources were T cells, B-cell-depleted T cells, or PBMCs; the material itself was cDNA or gDNA.

This clone was observed a handful of times. Original processing notes: Reference gene primers were amplified, and this amplification served to estimate nucleated cell counts. Data came from immunoSEQ multiplex PCR; TCRdb stores just in-frame clones and leaves some out. Clone size and V and J calls were adopted from that table, with D and trimming inferred from the DNA. The table lists about 50,000 clones, about 85% of them singletons. This CDR3 is 18 amino acids long. V trimming: 4 bases; J trimming: 3 bases; junction bases outside the gene matches: 7. Germline values: CDR1 SGHTA, CDR2 FQGTGA. This clonotype originated in a woman aged 55 to 70 with acute or convalescent COVID-19. The chain employs TRBV7-3 and TRBJ2-1; TRBD2 matches 15 bases. The sequenced material came from peripheral blood. The CDR3 region is CASSSDRTSGRVYNEQFF. As DNA, the CDR3 is TGTGCCAGCAGCTCCGACCGGACTAGCGGGAGGGTCTACAATGAGCAGTTCTTC.